This T cell receptor (beta chain) was obtained from a study of cytomegalovirus exposure and HLA in healthy donors. Study-level results: Clusters of TCRs from the first cohort tended to co-occur in the roughly 120 validation repertoires (as a later analysis found).

Measured with immunoSEQ multiplex PCR; TCRdb has only the in-frame clones, and not every one. The repertoire has approximately 100,000 clones, around 90% of them found once; the top ten carry about 1.8%. CDR3 length equals 16 residues. Germline CDR1 and CDR2: MGHRA and YSYEKL. Trimming took 5 bases from V and 5 from J; bases not matched to a gene: 11. Worth noting for this clone: Its specificity is unknown.

The sequenced sample was PBMCs. The receptor was derived from a woman between 18 and 29 years old in good health and CMV-seropositive. This chain connects TRBV4-1 to TRBJ2-3, with 9 bases lining up with TRBD2. DNA of the CDR3: TGCGCCAGCAGCTCCCTAGCGGGGAGTTCCGGAGATACGCAGTATTTT. Protein sequence: CASSSLAGSSGDTQYF.